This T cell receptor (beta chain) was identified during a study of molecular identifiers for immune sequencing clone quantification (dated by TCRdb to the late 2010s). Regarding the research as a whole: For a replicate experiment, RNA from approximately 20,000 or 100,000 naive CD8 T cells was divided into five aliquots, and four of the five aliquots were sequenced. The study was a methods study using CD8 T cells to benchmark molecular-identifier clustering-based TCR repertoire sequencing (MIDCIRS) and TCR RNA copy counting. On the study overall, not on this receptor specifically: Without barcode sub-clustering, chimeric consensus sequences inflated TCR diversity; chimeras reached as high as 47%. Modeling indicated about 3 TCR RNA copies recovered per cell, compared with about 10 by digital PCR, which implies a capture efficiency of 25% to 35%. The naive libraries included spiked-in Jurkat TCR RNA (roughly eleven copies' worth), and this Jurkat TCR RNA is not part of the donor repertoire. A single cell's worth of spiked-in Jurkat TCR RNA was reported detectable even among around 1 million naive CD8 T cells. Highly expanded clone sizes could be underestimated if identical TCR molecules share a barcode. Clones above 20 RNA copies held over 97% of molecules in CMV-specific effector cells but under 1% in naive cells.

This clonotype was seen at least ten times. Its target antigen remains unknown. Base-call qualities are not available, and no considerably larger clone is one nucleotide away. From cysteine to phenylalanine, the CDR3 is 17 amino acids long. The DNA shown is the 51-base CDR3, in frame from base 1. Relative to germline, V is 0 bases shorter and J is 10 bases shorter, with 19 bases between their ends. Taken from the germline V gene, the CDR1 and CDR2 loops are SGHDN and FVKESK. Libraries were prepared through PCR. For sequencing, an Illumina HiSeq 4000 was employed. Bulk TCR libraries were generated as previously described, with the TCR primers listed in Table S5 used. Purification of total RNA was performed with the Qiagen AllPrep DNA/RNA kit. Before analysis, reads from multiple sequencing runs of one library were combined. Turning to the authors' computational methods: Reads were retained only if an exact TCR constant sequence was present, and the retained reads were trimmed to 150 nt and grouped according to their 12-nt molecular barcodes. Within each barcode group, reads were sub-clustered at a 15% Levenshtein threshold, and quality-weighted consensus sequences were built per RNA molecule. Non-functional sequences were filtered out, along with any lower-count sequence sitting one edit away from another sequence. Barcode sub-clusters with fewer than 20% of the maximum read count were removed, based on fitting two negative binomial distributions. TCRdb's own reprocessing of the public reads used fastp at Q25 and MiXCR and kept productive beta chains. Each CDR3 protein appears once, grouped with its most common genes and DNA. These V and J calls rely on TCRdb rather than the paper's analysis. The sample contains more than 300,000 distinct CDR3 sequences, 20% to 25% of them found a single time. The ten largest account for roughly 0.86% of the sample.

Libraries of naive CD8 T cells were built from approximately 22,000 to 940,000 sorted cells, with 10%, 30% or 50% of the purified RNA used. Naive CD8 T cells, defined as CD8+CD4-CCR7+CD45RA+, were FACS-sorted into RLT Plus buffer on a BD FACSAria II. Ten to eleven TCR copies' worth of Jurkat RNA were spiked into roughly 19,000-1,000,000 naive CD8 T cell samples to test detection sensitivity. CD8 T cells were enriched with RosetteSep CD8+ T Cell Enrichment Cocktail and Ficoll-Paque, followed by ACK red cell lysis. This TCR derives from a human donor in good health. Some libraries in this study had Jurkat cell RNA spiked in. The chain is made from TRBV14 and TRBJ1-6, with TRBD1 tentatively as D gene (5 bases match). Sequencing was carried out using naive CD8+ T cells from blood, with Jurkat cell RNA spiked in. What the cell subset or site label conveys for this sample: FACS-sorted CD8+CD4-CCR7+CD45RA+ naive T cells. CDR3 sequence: CASSQDWGMNLESPLHF. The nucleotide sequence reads TGTGCCAGCAGCCAAGATTGGGGCATGAACCTGGAGTCACCCCTCCACTTT.